The clone carrying this T cell receptor (beta chain) has only a few counts. This sample was included in a study of blood T cell repertoires in COVID-19. Original handling: Reference gene primer amplification gave estimated nucleated cell counts. Sequencing was performed with immunoSEQ multiplex PCR; in TCRdb, only in-frame clones are kept and a portion is missing. V, J and clone size derive from that table, while D and trimming were established from the DNA sequence. The sample lists 120,000 to 150,000 clones, about 90% seen once, with roughly a tenth in the top ten. This CDR3 has 15 amino acids. V was trimmed by 5 bases and J by 3 bases, leaving 14 bases between them. The germline V gene has CDR1 SGHVS and CDR2 FQNEAQ.

The chain employs TRBV7-8 and TRBJ1-5, with a tentative D call TRBD1 (5 bases). Sequencing was performed on peripheral blood. The TCR comes from a middle-aged man with active or convalescent COVID-19. The CDR3 sequence is CASSPRGGINQPQHF. In DNA form, the CDR3 reads TGTGCCAGCAGCCCCCGTGGGGGGATCAATCAGCCCCAGCATTTT.